This T cell receptor (beta chain) is from a study of human T cells and chemical hapten exposure. About the study: Minor volume differences among pooled libraries chiefly drove per-sample TCR yield variation. Whole-study results and caveats: Sensitizing to DPC left TCRs with a frequency above 1 in 1000 unaltered.

Documented time point: healthy volunteer bleed at 2 weeks. The total RNA was obtained from whole blood that was not fractionated. The library attached unique molecular identifiers to individual cDNA molecules. Methods used by the authors: There were a median of approximately 96,000 TCRs per sample, with a range from roughly 20,000 to 690,600. TCRdb reprocessed the RACE reads with MiXCR, giving one entry per CDR3 protein. The V and J calls and clone size are TCRdb's, not the authors'. The sample shows some 120,000 distinct CDR3 sequences, approximately 10% of them seen only once. This CDR3 is built from 14 residues. In germline, CDR1 is SEHNR, CDR2 FQNEAQ (reference sequence). The V end was cut by 5 bases, the J end by 6 bases, with 17 bases between. As to this clonotype: The target antigen is unknown.

The sample taken for sequencing was whole blood. The chain combines TRBV7-9 with TRBJ2-7; perhaps TRBD2 as D (5 bases). This TCR came from a male donor in good health. Some clones in this sample may be carry-over from other donors' samples. This CDR3 is CASSLSEGRREQYF. The CDR3 DNA is TGTGCCAGCAGCCTCAGCGAGGGCCGCCGCGAGCAGTACTTC.